Given below is one T cell receptor beta chain in context. The antigen remains unidentified. The sample is drawn from a study of cytomegalovirus exposure and HLA in healthy donors. Clones were read by immunoSEQ multiplex PCR, and TCRdb kept only the in-frame ones, dropping some. Among just over 80,000 clones, approximately 96% were seen once, and the ten largest hold about 1.3%. General study points: The study put roughly 160 TCR beta chains on its list as cytomegalovirus-associated. The tendency of first-cohort TCR clusters to co-occur in the 120 or so validation repertoires was identified by a subsequent analysis.

The V end was cut by 6 bases, the J end by 6 bases, with 18 bases between. The CDR3 is 15 amino acids. Per the germline V gene, CDR1 is MDHEN and CDR2 is SYDVKM. The clonotype comes from a woman younger than 35 in good health and CMV-seronegative. The chain recombines TRBV28 with TRBJ2-1; D gene uncertain. The specimen was PBMCs. The CDR3 DNA follows: TGTGCCAGCAGCCGAACCCTCGCGGTCGGCAATGAGCAGTTCTTC. Protein sequence: CASSRTLAVGNEQFF. Filled out from reference TRBV28 and TRBJ2-1, the complete variable domain reads DVKVTQSSRYLVKRTGEKVFLECVQDMDHENMFWYRQDPGLGLRLIYFSYDVKMKEKGDIPEGYSVSREKKERFSLILESASTNQTSMYLCASSRTLAVGNEQFFGPGTRLTVL.